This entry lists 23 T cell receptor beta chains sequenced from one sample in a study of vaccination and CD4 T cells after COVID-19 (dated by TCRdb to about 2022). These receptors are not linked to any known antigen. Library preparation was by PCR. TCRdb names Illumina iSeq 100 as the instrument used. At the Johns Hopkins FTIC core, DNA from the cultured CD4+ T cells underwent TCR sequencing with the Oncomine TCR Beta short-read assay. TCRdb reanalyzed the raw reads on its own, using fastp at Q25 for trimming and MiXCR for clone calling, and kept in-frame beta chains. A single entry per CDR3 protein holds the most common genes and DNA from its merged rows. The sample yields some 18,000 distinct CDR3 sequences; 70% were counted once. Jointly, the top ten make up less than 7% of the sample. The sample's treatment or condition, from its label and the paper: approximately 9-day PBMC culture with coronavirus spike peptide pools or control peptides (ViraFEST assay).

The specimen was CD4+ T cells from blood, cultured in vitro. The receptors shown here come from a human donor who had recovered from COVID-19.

The CDR3 DNA is TGCGGTGGAGGAGGCGGACGGCCTTTAGGTTATACGCAGTATTTT. This codes for CGGGGGRPLGYTQYF. The chain recombines TRBV20-1 with TRBJ2-3; D is possibly TRBD2 (5 bases). Germline loops: CDR1 DFQATT, CDR2 SNEGSKA (reference sequence). The CDR3 is made up of 15 amino acids.

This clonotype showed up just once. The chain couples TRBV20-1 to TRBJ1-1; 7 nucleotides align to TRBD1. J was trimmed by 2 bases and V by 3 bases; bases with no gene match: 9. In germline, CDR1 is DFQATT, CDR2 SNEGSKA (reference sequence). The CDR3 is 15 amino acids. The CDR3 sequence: CSASPQTGSNTEAFF. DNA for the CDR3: TGCAGTGCTAGCCCTCAGACAGGGTCAAACACTGAAGCTTTCTTT.

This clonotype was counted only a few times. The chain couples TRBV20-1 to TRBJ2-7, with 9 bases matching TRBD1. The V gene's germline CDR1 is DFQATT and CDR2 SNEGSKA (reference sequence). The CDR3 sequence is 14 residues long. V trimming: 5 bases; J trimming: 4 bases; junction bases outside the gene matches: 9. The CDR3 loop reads CSAPRTGQGYEQYF. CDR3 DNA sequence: TGCAGTGCTCCCCGTACGGGACAGGGTTACGAGCAGTACTTC.

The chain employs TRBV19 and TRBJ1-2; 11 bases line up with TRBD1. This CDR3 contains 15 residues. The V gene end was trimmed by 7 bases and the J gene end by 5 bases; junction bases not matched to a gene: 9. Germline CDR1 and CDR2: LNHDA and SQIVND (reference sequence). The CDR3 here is CASKPGQGARYGYTF. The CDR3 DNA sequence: TGTGCCAGTAAACCCGGACAGGGGGCAAGGTATGGCTACACCTTC.

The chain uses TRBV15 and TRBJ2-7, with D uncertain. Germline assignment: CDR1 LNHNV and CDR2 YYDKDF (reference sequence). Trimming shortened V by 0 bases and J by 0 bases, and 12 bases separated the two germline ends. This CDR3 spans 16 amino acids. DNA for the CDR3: TGTGCCACCAGCAGAGATCTTACAGATTCCTCCTACGAGCAGTACTTC. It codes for CATSRDLTDSSYEQYF.

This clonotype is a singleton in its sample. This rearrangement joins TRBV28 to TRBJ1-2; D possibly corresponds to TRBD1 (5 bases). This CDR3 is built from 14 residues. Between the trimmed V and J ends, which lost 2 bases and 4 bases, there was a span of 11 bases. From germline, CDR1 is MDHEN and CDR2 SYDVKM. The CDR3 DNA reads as TGTGCCAGCAGTTTAACAGGCGCGGTCTATGGCTACACCTTC. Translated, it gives CASSLTGAVYGYTF.

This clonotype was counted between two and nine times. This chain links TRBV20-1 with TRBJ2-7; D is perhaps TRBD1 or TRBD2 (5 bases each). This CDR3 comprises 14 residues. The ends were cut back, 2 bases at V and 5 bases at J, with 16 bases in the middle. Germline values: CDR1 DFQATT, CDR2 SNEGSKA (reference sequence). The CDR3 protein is CSARNVGWGNEQYF. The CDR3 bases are TGCAGTGCTAGAAACGTAGGTTGGGGGAACGAGCAGTACTTC.

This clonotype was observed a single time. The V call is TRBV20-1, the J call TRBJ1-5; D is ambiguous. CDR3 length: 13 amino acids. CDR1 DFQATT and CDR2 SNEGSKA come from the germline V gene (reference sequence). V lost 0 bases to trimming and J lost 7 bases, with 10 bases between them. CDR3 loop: CSARDEGIQPQHF. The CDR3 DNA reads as TGCAGTGCTAGAGATGAGGGAATCCAGCCCCAGCATTTT.

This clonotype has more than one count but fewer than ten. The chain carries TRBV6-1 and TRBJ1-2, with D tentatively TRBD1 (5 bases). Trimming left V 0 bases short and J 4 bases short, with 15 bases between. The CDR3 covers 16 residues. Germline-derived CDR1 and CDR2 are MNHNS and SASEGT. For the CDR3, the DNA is TGTGCCAGCAGTGAAGCGCTTCGACAGCCAGCCTATGGCTACACCTTC. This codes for CASSEALRQPAYGYTF.

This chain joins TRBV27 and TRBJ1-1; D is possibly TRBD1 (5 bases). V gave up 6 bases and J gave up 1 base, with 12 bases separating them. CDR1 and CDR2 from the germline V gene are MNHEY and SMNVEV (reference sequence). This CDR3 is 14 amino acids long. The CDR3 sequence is CASSPLGPNTEAFF. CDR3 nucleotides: TGTGCCAGCAGCCCCCTGGGGCCGAACACTGAAGCTTTCTTT.

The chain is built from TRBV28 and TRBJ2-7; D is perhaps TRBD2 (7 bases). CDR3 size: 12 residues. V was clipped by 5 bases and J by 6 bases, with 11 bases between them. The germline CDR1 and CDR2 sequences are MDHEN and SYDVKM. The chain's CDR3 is CASSAGGLEQYF. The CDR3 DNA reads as TGTGCCAGCAGTGCCGGGGGGCTCGAGCAGTACTTC.

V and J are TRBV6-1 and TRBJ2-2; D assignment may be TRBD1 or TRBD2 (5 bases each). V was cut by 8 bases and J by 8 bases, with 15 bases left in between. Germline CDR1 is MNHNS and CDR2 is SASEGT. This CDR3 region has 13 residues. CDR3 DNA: TGTGCCAGCGGGACCCCAAACCGAGGGGAGCTGTTTTTT. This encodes CASGTPNRGELFF.

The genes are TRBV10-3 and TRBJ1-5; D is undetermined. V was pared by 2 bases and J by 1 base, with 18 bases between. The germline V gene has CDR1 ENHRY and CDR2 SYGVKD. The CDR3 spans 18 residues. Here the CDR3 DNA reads TGTGCCATCAGTGAGCGGAGCGGTTCGGGTTTGAGCAATCAGCCCCAGCATTTT. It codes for CAISERSGSGLSNQPQHF.

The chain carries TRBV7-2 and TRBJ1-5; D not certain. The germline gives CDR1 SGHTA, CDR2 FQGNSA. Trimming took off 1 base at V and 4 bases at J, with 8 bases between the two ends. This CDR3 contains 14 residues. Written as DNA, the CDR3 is TGTGCCAGCAGCTTAGAGGCCCAAAATCAGCCCCAGCATTTT. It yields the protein CASSLEAQNQPQHF. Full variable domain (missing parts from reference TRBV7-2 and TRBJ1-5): GAGVSQSPSNKVTEKGKDVELRCDPISGHTALYWYRQSLGQGLEFLIYFQGNSAPDKSGLPSDRFSAERTGGSVSTLTIQRTQQEDSAVYLCASSLEAQNQPQHFGDGTRLSIL.

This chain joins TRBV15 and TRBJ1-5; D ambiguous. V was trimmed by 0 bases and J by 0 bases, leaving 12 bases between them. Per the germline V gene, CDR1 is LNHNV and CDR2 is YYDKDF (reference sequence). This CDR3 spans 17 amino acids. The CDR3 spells CATSRDHPRVSNQPQHF. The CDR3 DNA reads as TGTGCCACCAGCAGAGATCATCCAAGAGTTAGCAATCAGCCCCAGCATTTT.

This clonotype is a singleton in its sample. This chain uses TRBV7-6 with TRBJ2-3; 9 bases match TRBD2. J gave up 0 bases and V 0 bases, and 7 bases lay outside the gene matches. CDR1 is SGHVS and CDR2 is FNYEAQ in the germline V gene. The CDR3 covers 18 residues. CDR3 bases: TGTGCCAGCAGCTTAGCGCAGCTAGCGGGATCTAGCACAGATACGCAGTATTTT. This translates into CASSLAQLAGSSTDTQYF.

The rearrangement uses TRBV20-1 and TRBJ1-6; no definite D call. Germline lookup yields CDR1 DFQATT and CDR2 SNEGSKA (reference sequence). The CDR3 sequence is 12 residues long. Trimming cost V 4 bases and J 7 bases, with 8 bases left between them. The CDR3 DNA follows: TGCAGTGCTATTGGCCCCAATTCACCCCTCCACTTT. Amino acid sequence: CSAIGPNSPLHF.

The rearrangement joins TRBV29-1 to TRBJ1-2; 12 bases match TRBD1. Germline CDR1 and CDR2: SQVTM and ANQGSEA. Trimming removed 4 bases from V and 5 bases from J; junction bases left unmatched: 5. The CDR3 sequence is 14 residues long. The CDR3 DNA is TGCAGCGTTGTGGGGACAGGGGGCATGTATGGCTACACCTTC. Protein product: CSVVGTGGMYGYTF.

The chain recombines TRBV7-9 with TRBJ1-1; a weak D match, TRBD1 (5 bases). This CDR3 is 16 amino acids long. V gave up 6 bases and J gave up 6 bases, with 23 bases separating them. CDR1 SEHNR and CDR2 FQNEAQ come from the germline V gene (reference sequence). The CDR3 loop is CASSSADIGFSPEAFF. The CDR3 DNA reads TGTGCCAGCAGTTCGGCGGACATTGGGTTTTCACCTGAAGCTTTCTTT. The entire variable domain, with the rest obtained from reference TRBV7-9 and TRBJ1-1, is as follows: DTGVSQNPRHKITKRGQNVTFRCDPISEHNRLYWYRQTLGQGPEFLTYFQNEAQLEKSRLLSDRFSAERPKGSFSTLEIQRTEQGDSAMYLCASSSADIGFSPEAFFGQGTRLTVV.

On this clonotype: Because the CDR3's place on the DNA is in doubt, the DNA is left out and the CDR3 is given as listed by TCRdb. CDR3 in amino acids: CSAAGQGVANGIF. This chain joins TRBV29-1 and TRBJ2-1; no DNA check was done on the table's D call, TRBD1. Including both end residues, the CDR3 is 13 amino acids long. Germline V gives CDR1 SQVTM, CDR2 ANQGSEA.

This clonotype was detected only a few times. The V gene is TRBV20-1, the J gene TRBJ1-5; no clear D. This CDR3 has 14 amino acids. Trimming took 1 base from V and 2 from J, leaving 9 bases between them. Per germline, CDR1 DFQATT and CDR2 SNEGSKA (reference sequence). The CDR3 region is CSARVSRGNQPQHF. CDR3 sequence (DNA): TGCAGTGCTAGAGTTTCTAGAGGCAATCAGCCCCAGCATTTT.

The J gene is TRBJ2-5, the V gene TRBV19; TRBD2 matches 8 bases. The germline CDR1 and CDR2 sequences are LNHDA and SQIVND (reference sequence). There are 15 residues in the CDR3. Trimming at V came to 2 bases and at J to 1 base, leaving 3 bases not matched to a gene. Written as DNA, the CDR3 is TGTGCCAGTAGTATACCCGCGGGAGGCCAAGAGACCCAGTACTTC. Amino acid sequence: CASSIPAGGQETQYF.

The CDR3 region has the DNA TGTGCCAGCAGCTTGGCCGTGTGGGAGAGCTCCTACGAGCAGTACTTC. This translates into CASSLAVWESSYEQYF. This chain uses TRBV5-4 with TRBJ2-7; tentatively, D is TRBD2 (5 bases). The CDR3 has 16 residues. The germline CDR1 and CDR2 sequences are SGHNT and YYREEE (reference sequence). The V gene lost 0 bases and the J gene lost 0 bases, with 13 bases spanning the gap.